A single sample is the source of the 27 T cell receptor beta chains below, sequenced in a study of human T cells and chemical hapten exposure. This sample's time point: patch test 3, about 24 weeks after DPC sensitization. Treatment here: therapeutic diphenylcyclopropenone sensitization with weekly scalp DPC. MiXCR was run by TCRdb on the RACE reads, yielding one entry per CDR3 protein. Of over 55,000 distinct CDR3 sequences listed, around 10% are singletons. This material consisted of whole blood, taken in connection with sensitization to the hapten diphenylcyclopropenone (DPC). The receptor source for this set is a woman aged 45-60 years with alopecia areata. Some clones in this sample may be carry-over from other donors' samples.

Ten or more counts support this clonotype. The CDR3 protein is CASSQAQGGTHYTF. For the CDR3, the DNA is TGTGCCAGCAGCCAAGCACAGGGAGGAACCCACTACACCTTC. The chain joins TRBV14 to TRBJ1-2; a weak D match, TRBD1 (6 bases). The germline V gene encodes CDR1 SGHDN and CDR2 FVKESK. V was pared by 1 base and J by 10 bases, with 16 bases between. This CDR3 contains 14 residues. Full variable domain (outside the CDR3, taken from reference TRBV14 and TRBJ1-2): EAGVTQFPSHSVIEKGQTVTLRCDPISGHDNLYWYRRVMGKEIKFLLHFVKESKQDESGMPNNRFLAERTGGTYSTLKVQPAELEDSGVYFCASSQAQGGTHYTFGSGTRLTVV.

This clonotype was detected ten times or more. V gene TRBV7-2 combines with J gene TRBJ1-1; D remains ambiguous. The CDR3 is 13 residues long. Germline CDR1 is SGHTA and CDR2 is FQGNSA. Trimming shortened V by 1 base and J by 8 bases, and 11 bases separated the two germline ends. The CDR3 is CASSLEYSSEAFF. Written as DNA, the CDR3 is TGTGCCAGCAGCTTAGAGTACTCCTCCGAAGCTTTCTTT.

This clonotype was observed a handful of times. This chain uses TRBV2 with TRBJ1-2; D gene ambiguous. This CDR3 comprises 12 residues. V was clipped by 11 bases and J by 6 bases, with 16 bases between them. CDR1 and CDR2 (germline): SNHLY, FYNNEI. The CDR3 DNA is TGTGCCGGCTACGGGATTTTGCATGGCTACACCTTC. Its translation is CAGYGILHGYTF.

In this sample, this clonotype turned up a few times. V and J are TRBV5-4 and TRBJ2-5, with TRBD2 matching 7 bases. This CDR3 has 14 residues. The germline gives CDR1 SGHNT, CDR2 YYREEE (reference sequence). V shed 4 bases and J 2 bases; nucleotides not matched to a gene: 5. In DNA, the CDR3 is TGTGCCAGCAGCCCCGGGACTAATCAAGAGACCCAGTACTTC. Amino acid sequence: CASSPGTNQETQYF.

DNA for the CDR3: TGCGCCAGCAGCCAAGGAACTAGCGGGGGAAGGGATACGCAGTATTTT. This gives the protein CASSQGTSGGRDTQYF. The genes are TRBV4-1 and TRBJ2-3, with 11 positions matching TRBD2. CDR1 and CDR2 (germline): MGHRA, YSYEKL. This CDR3 region has 16 residues. The junction had 6 bases not matched to a gene; V was cut back by 1 base and J by 6 bases.

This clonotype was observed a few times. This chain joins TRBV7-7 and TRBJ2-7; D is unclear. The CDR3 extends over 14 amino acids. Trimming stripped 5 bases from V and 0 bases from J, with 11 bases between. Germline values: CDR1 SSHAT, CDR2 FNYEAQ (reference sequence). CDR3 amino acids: CASSPGPGSYEQYF. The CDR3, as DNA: TGTGCCAGCAGCCCCGGACCTGGCTCCTACGAGCAGTACTTC.

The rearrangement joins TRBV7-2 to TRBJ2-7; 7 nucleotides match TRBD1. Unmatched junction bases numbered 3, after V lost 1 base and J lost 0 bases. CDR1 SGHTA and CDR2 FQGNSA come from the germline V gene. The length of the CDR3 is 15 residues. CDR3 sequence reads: CASSLGGQTSYEQYF. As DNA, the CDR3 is TGTGCCAGCAGCTTAGGGGGACAGACCTCCTACGAGCAGTACTTC.

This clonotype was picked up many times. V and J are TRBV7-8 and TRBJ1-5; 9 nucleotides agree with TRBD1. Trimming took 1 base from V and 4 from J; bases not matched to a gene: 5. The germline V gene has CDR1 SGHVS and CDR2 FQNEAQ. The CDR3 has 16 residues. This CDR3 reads CASSLDRGLINQPQHF. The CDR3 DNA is TGTGCCAGCAGCTTAGACAGGGGGCTTATAAATCAGCCCCAGCATTTT.

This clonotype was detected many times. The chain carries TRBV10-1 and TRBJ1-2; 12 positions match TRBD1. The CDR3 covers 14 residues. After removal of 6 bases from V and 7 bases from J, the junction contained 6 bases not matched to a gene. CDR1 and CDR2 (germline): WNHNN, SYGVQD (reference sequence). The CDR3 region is CASSPGQGAVGYTF. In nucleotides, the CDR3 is TGCGCCAGCAGCCCGGGACAGGGGGCTGTTGGCTACACCTTC.

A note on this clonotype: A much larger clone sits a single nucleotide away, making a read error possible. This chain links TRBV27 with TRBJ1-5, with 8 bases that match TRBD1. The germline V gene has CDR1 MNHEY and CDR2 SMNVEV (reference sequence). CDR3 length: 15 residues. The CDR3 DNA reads TGTGCCTGCAGTTTCAATGGGAGACAGGGGTGGCCCCAGCATTTT. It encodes CACSFNGRQGWPQHF.

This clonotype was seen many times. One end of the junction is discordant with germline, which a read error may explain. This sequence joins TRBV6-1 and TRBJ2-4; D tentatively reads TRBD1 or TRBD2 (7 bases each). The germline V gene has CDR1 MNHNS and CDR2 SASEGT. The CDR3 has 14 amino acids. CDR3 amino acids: CASSEGSSGGDHNF. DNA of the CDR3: TGTGCCAGCAGTGAAGGTAGTTCAGGGGGGGACCACAATTTC.

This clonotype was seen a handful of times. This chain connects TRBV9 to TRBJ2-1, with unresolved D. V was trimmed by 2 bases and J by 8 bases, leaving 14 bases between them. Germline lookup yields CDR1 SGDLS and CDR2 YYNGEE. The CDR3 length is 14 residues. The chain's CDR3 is CASSVGVARDEQFF. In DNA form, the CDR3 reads TGTGCCAGCAGCGTCGGTGTAGCTCGGGATGAGCAGTTCTTC.

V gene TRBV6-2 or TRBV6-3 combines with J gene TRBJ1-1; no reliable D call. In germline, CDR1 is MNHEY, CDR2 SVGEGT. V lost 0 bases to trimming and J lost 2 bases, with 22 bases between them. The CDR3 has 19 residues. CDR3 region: CASSYSVPTGRPENTEAFF. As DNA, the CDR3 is TGTGCCAGCAGTTACTCGGTCCCCACCGGCCGGCCGGAAAACACTGAAGCTTTCTTT.

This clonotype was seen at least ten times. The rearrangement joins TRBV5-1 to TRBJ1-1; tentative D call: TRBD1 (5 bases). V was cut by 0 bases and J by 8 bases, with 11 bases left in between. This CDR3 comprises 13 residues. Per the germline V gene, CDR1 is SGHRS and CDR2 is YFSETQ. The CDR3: CASSLGEQGEAFF. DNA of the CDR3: TGCGCCAGCAGCTTGGGGGAGCAGGGCGAAGCTTTCTTT.

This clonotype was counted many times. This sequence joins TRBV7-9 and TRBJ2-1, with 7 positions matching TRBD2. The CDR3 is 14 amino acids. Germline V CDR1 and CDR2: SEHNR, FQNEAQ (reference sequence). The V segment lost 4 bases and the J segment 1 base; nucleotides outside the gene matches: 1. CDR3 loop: CASSSRESYNEQFF. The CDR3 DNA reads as TGTGCCAGCAGCTCGCGGGAGTCCTACAATGAGCAGTTCTTC.

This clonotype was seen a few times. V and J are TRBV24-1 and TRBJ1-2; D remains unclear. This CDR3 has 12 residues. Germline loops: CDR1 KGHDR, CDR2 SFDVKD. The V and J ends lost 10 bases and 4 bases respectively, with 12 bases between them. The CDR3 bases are TGTGCCACTATCGAGGATCCCTATGGCTACACCTTC. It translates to CATIEDPYGYTF.

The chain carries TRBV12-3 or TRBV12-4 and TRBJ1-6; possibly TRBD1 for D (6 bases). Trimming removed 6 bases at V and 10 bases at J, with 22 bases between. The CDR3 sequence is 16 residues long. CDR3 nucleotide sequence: TGTGCCAGCAGATCGTCCTTGGCGGCAGGGGCCTCACCCCTCCACTTT. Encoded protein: CASRSSLAAGASPLHF.

The CDR3 loop is CASSLREGPGANVLTF. CDR3 DNA: TGCGCCAGCAGCTTGCGTGAGGGTCCTGGGGCCAACGTCCTGACTTTC. The J gene is TRBJ2-6, the V gene TRBV5-1; a possible D gene is TRBD2 (5 bases). V lost 1 base, J lost 2 bases, and 10 bases lay in between. The length of the CDR3 is 16 residues. Germline CDR1 and CDR2: SGHRS and YFSETQ.

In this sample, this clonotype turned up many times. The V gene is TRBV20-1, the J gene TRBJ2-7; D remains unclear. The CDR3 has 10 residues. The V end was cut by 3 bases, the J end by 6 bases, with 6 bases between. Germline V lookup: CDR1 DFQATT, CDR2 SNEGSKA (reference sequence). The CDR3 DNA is TGCAGTGCTAGTCTCGTCGAGCAGTACTTC. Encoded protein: CSASLVEQYF.

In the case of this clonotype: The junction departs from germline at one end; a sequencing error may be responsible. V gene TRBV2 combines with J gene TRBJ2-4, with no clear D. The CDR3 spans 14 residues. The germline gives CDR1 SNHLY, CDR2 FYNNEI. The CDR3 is CASSPLTSANIRYF. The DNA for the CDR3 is TGTGCCAGCAGTCCCCTGACTTCAGCAAACATTCGGTACTTC.

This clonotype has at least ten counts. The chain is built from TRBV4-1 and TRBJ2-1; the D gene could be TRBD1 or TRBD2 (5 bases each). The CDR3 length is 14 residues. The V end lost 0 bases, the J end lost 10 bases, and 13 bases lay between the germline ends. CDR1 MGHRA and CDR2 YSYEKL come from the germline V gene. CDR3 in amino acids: CASSQEVRAGEQFF. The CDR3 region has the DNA TGCGCCAGCAGCCAAGAAGTGCGGGCAGGGGAGCAGTTCTTC.

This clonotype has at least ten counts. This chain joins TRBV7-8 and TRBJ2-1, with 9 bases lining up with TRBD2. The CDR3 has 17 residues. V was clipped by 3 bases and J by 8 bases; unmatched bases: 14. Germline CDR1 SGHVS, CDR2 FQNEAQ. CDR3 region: CASSFLLAGETKDEQFF. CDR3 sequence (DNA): TGTGCCAGCAGCTTCCTTTTAGCGGGGGAGACGAAGGATGAGCAGTTCTTC.

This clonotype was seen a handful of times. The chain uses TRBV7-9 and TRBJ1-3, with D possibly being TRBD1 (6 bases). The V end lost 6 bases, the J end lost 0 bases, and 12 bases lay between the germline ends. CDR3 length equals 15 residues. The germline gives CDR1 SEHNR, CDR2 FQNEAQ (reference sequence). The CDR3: CASRVRGGSGNTIYF. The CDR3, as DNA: TGTGCCAGCAGGGTCAGGGGCGGCTCTGGAAACACCATATATTTT. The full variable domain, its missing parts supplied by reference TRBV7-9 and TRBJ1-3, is DTGVSQNPRHKITKRGQNVTFRCDPISEHNRLYWYRQTLGQGPEFLTYFQNEAQLEKSRLLSDRFSAERPKGSFSTLEIQRTEQGDSAMYLCASRVRGGSGNTIYFGEGSWLTVV.

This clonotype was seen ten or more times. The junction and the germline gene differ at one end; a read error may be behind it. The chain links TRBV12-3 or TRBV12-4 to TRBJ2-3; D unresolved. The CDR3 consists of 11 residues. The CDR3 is CASSLKWTQSF. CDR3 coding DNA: TGTGCCAGCAGTTTAAAGTGGACCCAATCTTTT.

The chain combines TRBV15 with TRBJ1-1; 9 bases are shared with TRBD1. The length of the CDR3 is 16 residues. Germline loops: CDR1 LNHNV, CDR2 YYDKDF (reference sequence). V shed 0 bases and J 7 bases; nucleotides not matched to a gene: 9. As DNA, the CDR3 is TGTGCCACCAGCAGAGATTCTATGTGGACAGGGGATGAAGCTTTCTTT. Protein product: CATSRDSMWTGDEAFF.

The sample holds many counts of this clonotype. The CDR3 DNA sequence: TGTGCCAGCAGTCAGCCAGGGGGCGGTTCACCCCTCCACTTT. Its translation: CASSQPGGGSPLHF. V is TRBV6-5 and J is TRBJ1-6; 8 positions match TRBD1. V was clipped by 5 bases and J by 9 bases; unmatched bases: 6. Germline V CDR1 and CDR2: MNHEY, SVGAGI. This CDR3 has 14 residues.

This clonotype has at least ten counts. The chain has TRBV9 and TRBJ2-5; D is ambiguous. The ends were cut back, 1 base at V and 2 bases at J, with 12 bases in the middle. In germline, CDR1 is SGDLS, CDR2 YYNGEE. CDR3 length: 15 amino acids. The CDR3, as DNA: TGTGCCAGCAGCGTATCTGCAACCCAGCAAGAGACCCAGTACTTC. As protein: CASSVSATQQETQYF.